These 29 T cell receptor beta chains were sequenced from one sample in a study of Ad26.COV2.S vaccination and SARS-CoV-2 variants (dated by TCRdb to the early 2020s). The treatment or condition label here, explained by the study, means: some 19 received Ad26.COV2.S at low or high dose, single or two shots; roughly 5 received placebo; per-sample allocation not given. For vaccine and placebo recipients, the sequenced repertoires came from samples collected on day 63 after the first injection. The method behind the library was the immunoSEQ multiplex PCR assay. Here the immuneACCESS table is served through TCRdb, limited to in-frame sequences with V and J called. Missing clones are a known gap in these copies; in checked studies unresolved V genes cover under half, and the rest lacks a known reason. This sample has hundreds of thousands of clones in its table, and 65% to 90% of those were observed once. The top ten clonotypes cover about 10% of the sample.

Specimen: peripheral blood, collected in a trial of Ad26.COV2.S vaccine versus placebo. Receptors originate from a person between 18 and 60 years old who received the Ad26.COV2.S COVID-19 vaccine or a placebo.

The gene calls are TRBV7-3 and TRBJ2-3, with D maybe TRBD2 (6 bases). CDR1 and CDR2 from the germline V gene are SGHTA and FQGTGA. The V and J ends lost 5 bases and 4 bases respectively, with 10 bases between them. The CDR3 is made up of 13 amino acids. CDR3 sequence reads: CASSPEGADTQYF. CDR3 in DNA: TGTGCCAGCAGCCCGGAGGGCGCAGATACGCAGTATTTT.

The V gene is TRBV13, the J gene TRBJ2-1; tentatively, D is TRBD1 or TRBD2 (5 bases each). V gave up 1 base and J gave up 8 bases, with 18 bases separating them. Germline assignment: CDR1 PRHDT and CDR2 FYEKMQ (reference sequence). The CDR3 is 16 residues long. In nucleotides, the CDR3 is TGTGCCAGCAGCTTAGAAGTCTGGGGCGGGTTTCATGAGCAGTTCTTC. Translation gives CASSLEVWGGFHEQFF. Full variable domain (outside the CDR3, taken from reference TRBV13 and TRBJ2-1): AAGVIQSPRHLIKEKRETATLKCYPIPRHDTVYWYQQGPGQDPQFLISFYEKMQSDKGSIPDRFSAQQFSDYHSELNMSSLELGDSALYFCASSLEVWGGFHEQFFGPGTRLTVL.

The chain joins TRBV3-1 (or the pseudogene TRBV3-2) to TRBJ2-1; D call uncertain. V gave up 1 base and J gave up 3 bases, with 4 bases separating them. Germline values: CDR1 LGHDT, CDR2 YNNKEL (reference sequence). This CDR3 spans 13 amino acids. The CDR3 region has the DNA TGTGCCAGCAGCCAAGGACGCTACAATGAGCAGTTCTTC. Translating it yields CASSQGRYNEQFF.

The gene calls are TRBV6-2 or TRBV6-3 and TRBJ1-2; 8 nucleotides align to TRBD1. With V trimmed by 4 bases and J by 8 bases, 9 bases remained unmatched. The length of the CDR3 is 14 residues. Germline-derived CDR1 and CDR2 are MNHEY and SVGEGT. The CDR3 DNA sequence: TGTGCCAGCAGTTTCCCGGACAGGGTAAAAGGCTACACCTTC. Its translation is CASSFPDRVKGYTF.

This chain uses TRBV12-3 or TRBV12-4 with TRBJ2-1, with D hard to call. V was cut by 1 base and J by 5 bases, with 3 bases left in between. The CDR3 contains 12 residues. The CDR3 spells CASSLVDNEQFF. The CDR3 coding sequence is TGTGCCAGCAGTTTAGTGGACAATGAGCAGTTCTTC.

CDR3 DNA: TGTGCCAGCAGCAAAGTCGAACCGGGACCCCCAGCACCCAATGAGCAGTTCTTC. It encodes CASSKVEPGPPAPNEQFF. The J gene is TRBJ2-1, the V gene TRBV21-1. TRBV21-1 is a pseudogene segment. The CDR3 extends over 18 amino acids.

The V gene is TRBV28, the J gene TRBJ1-4, with 9 bases matching TRBD1. The V gene's germline CDR1 is MDHEN and CDR2 SYDVKM. V was clipped by 5 bases and J by 11 bases; unmatched bases: 9. This CDR3 is 14 amino acids long. This CDR3 is CASSPGTGSGKLFF. Written as DNA, the CDR3 is TGTGCCAGCAGTCCCGGGACAGGGAGCGGCAAACTGTTTTTT.

This chain joins TRBV6-2 or TRBV6-3 and TRBJ1-3; no clear D gene. CDR1 and CDR2 from the germline V gene are MNHEY and SVGEGT. Trimming pared 6 bases from V and 0 bases from J, leaving 12 bases between. This CDR3 has 15 amino acids. The CDR3 nucleotides read TGTGCCAGCAGACCTTCTGGCCCCTCTGGAAACACCATATATTTT. This sequence encodes CASRPSGPSGNTIYF.

The J gene is TRBJ1-1, the V gene TRBV25-1; possible D gene TRBD1, 5 bases. The germline V gene has CDR1 MGHDK and CDR2 SYGVNS. The CDR3 contains 14 residues. V lost 5 bases, J lost 5 bases, and 15 bases lay in between. The CDR3 nucleotides are TGTGCCAGCAGTCTCCGGGACCGAGGGACTGAAGCTTTCTTT. It encodes CASSLRDRGTEAFF.

The V gene is TRBV4-3, the J gene TRBJ2-1; D ambiguous. Trimming removed 0 bases from V and 15 bases from J, with 15 bases in between. The CDR3 loop spans 13 amino acids. Germline lookup yields CDR1 LGHNA and CDR2 YSLEER. This CDR3 reads CASSQETGATRFF. The CDR3 DNA reads TGCGCCAGCAGCCAAGAGACGGGCGCCACGCGGTTCTTC.

The chain is built from TRBV18 and TRBJ1-3; no reliable D call. The CDR3 has 17 residues. Per germline, CDR1 KGHSH and CDR2 LQKENI. V lost 3 bases to trimming and J lost 0 bases, with 15 bases between them. In DNA, the CDR3 is TGTGCCAGCTCACCCAATGAGTGGGTTCCCTCTGGAAACACCATATATTTT. Its protein is CASSPNEWVPSGNTIYF.

The V call is TRBV6-5, the J call TRBJ1-2, with D possibly TRBD1 on 6 matching bases. V lost 7 bases and J lost 4, with 13 bases in between. The CDR3 extends over 13 amino acids. Germline V CDR1 and CDR2: MNHEY, SVGAGI. The CDR3 nucleotides are TGTGCCAGCACCCCATGGGGGCTCTATGGCTACACCTTC. It codes for CASTPWGLYGYTF.

This chain connects TRBV6-5 to TRBJ2-4, with D possibly being TRBD2 (7 bases). V shed 8 bases and J shed 1 base, with 15 bases lying between them. The CDR3 extends over 15 amino acids. CDR1 and CDR2 from the germline V gene are MNHEY and SVGAGI. The CDR3 spells CASRRGPGAKNIQYF. For the CDR3, the DNA is TGTGCCAGCCGGCGGGGGCCTGGGGCCAAAAACATTCAGTACTTC.

The chain joins TRBV18 to TRBJ1-4; D unclear. The ends were cut back, 4 bases at V and 0 bases at J, with 9 bases in the middle. CDR1 is KGHSH and CDR2 is LQKENI in the germline V gene. CDR3 length equals 15 residues. CDR3 nucleotides: TGTGCCAGCTCACTGAGTCGTGCAACTAATGAAAAACTGTTTTTT. Its protein product is CASSLSRATNEKLFF.

This clone occurred once. The chain links TRBV25-1 to TRBJ2-1; the match to TRBD2 covers 12 bases. This CDR3 comprises 15 residues. The V gene's germline CDR1 is MGHDK and CDR2 SYGVNS. The ends lost 6 bases at V and 10 bases at J; junction bases unmatched: 10. The CDR3, as DNA: TGTGCCAGCAGACAATGGACTAGCGGGGTGCGGGAGCAGTTCTTC. Translation gives CASRQWTSGVREQFF.

The chain is built from TRBV11-2 and TRBJ1-2, with 9 bases aligning to TRBD1. V was pared by 5 bases and J by 8 bases, with 18 bases of the junction left unmatched. CDR1 and CDR2 from the germline V gene are SGHAT and FQNNGV. The CDR3 runs to 17 residues. DNA of the CDR3: TGTGCCAGCAGCCCCCCGAACAGGGGGCTTCTGTCAGGGGGCTACACCTTC. This encodes CASSPPNRGLLSGGYTF.

This sequence joins TRBV7-2 and TRBJ2-7, with a possible D match to TRBD2 (7 bases). The V gene's germline CDR1 is SGHTA and CDR2 FQGNSA. The CDR3 runs 15 residues. The V end was cut by 6 bases, the J end by 0 bases, with 15 bases between. The CDR3 spells CASSPGGHSSYEQYF. The CDR3 DNA reads as TGTGCCAGCAGTCCGGGGGGACACAGCTCCTACGAGCAGTACTTC.

The chain recombines TRBV2 with TRBJ2-7; TRBD1 matches 9 bases. The ends lost 6 bases at V and 13 bases at J; junction bases unmatched: 13. The germline CDR1 and CDR2 sequences are SNHLY and FYNNEI. CDR3 length: 13 residues. CDR3 sequence reads: CASRRGVGQGFYF. The CDR3 coding sequence is TGTGCCAGCAGAAGGGGGGTGGGACAGGGTTTTTACTTC.

This clone was seen only a few times. This chain joins TRBV25-1 and TRBJ1-5, with D possibly matching TRBD1 (5 bases). Between the trimmed V and J ends, which lost 3 bases and 9 bases, there was a span of 12 bases. CDR3 size: 13 residues. CDR1 and CDR2 (germline): MGHDK, SYGVNS. The CDR3 coding sequence is TGTGCCAGCAGTGAGAGGGGTTTCGGGCCCCAGCATTTT. Residues: CASSERGFGPQHF.

This rearrangement joins TRBV19 to TRBJ2-7; a possible D gene is TRBD2 (5 bases). The CDR3 extends over 15 amino acids. Germline values: CDR1 LNHDA, CDR2 SQIVND (reference sequence). Trimming stripped 0 bases from V and 2 bases from J, with 11 bases between. CDR3 sequence: CASSIDSNGAYEQYF. DNA of the CDR3: TGTGCCAGTAGTATAGATTCAAACGGGGCCTACGAGCAGTACTTC.

This clone was counted only a few times. V and J are TRBV3-1 (or the pseudogene TRBV3-2) and TRBJ1-2; no definite D call. The CDR3 has 12 amino acids. Germline CDR1 is LGHDT and CDR2 is YNNKEL (reference sequence). V was pared by 4 bases and J by 8 bases, with 11 bases between. DNA for the CDR3: TGTGCCAGCAGCCCCGACTCCTTCGGCTACACCTTC. Protein: CASSPDSFGYTF.

The chain couples TRBV6-5 to TRBJ2-5; 11 nucleotides agree with TRBD1. The CDR3 loop spans 15 amino acids. The germline CDR1 and CDR2 sequences are MNHEY and SVGAGI. V was pared by 7 bases and J by 4 bases, with 8 bases of the junction left unmatched. The CDR3 sequence: CASTPDRGRRETQYF. The CDR3 DNA reads as TGTGCCAGCACCCCGGACAGGGGGCGCCGAGAGACCCAGTACTTC.

The CDR3 is CASSGTGGGYEKLFF. CDR3 sequence (DNA): TGTGCCAGCAGTGGGACAGGGGGCGGTTATGAAAAACTGTTTTTT. The chain combines TRBV2 with TRBJ1-4; TRBD1 matches at 11 bases. V was clipped by 4 bases and J by 6 bases; unmatched bases: 4. The CDR3 totals 15 residues. Germline V gene sequence: CDR1 SNHLY, CDR2 FYNNEI. Based on the CDR3 plus reference TRBV2 and TRBJ1-4, the full variable domain is EPEVTQTPSHQVTQMGQEVILRCVPISNHLYFYWYRQILGQKVEFLVSFYNNEISEKSEIFDDQFSVERPDGSNFTLKIRSTKLEDSAMYFCASSGTGGGYEKLFFGSGTQLSVL.

This clone was observed once. The chain is built from TRBV27 and TRBJ1-5, with 7 bases that match TRBD1. V trimming: 1 base; J trimming: 1 base; junction bases outside the gene matches: 1. The CDR3 consists of 15 residues. Germline V CDR1 and CDR2: MNHEY, SMNVEV (reference sequence). CDR3 residues: CASSLLGGSNQPQHF. The DNA of the CDR3 is TGTGCCAGCAGTTTATTAGGGGGCAGCAATCAGCCCCAGCATTTT.

The chain uses TRBV18 and TRBJ2-3, with D unclear. The CDR3 is 12 amino acids. Germline values: CDR1 KGHSH, CDR2 LQKENI. The V end lost 2 bases, the J end lost 4 bases, and 4 bases lay between the germline ends. The chain's CDR3 is CASSPYSDTQYF. CDR3 sequence (DNA): TGTGCCAGCTCACCATATTCAGATACGCAGTATTTT.

V gene TRBV3-1 (or the pseudogene TRBV3-2) combines with J gene TRBJ1-2; D might be TRBD1 (6 bases). Germline-derived CDR1 and CDR2 are LGHDT and YNNKEL (reference sequence). CDR3 length equals 17 residues. V was cut by 0 bases and J by 0 bases, with 14 bases left in between. The DNA for the CDR3 is TGTGCCAGCAGCCAAGACGGGGTTCGGGACACTAACTATGGCTACACCTTC. Protein product: CASSQDGVRDTNYGYTF.

The genes are TRBV6-2 or TRBV6-3 and TRBJ1-4; the D is unclear. CDR3 length: 16 residues. The germline CDR1 and CDR2 sequences are MNHEY and SVGEGT. V was trimmed by 0 bases and J by 5 bases, leaving 13 bases between them. The CDR3 is CASSYSTGGFNEKLFF. The CDR3 coding sequence is TGTGCCAGCAGTTACTCGACTGGTGGATTCAATGAAAAACTGTTTTTT.

The chain uses TRBV3-1 (or the pseudogene TRBV3-2) and TRBJ2-1; 13 nucleotides align to TRBD2. The CDR3 covers 18 residues. The germline CDR1 and CDR2 sequences are LGHDT and YNNKEL (reference sequence). J was trimmed by 2 bases and V by 1 base; bases with no gene match: 5. In DNA form, the CDR3 reads TGTGCCAGCAGCCAAGGACTAGCGGGAGGAAATCCCTACAATGAGCAGTTCTTC. Its protein product is CASSQGLAGGNPYNEQFF.

This sequence joins TRBV4-2 and TRBJ1-3, with a weak D call TRBD1 (5 bases). There are 16 residues in the CDR3. Between the trimmed V and J ends, which lost 4 bases and 0 bases, there was a span of 13 bases. Germline CDR1 LGHNA, CDR2 YNFKEQ. The CDR3 bases are TGTGCCAGCAGCCTCGCTCGGAGGGGCTCTGGAAACACCATATATTTT. It translates to CASSLARRGSGNTIYF.